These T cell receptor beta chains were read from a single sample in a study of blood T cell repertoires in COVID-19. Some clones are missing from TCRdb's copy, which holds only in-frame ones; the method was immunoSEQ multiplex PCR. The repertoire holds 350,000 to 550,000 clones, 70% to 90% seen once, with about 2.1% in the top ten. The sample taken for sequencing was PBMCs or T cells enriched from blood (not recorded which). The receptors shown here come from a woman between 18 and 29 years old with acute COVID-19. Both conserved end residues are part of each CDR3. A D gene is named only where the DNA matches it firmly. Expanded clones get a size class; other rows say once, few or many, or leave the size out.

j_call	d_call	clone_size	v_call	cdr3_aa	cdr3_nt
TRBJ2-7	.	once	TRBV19	CASSNSWGPSYEQYF	TGTGCCAGTAGTAATTCTTGGGGGCCCTCCTACGAGCAGTACTTC
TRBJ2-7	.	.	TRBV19	CASSINFIYEQYF	TGTGCCAGTAGTATAAACTTTATCTACGAGCAGTACTTC
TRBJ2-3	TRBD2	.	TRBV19	CASSPIAGRISTDTQYF	TGTGCCAGTAGTCCCATAGCGGGAAGGATTAGCACAGATACGCAGTATTTT
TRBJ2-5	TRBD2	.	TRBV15	CATSRDGGAQYF	TGTGCCACCAGCAGAGATGGGGGGGCCCAGTACTTC
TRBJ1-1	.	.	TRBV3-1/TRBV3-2	CASARVNTEAFF	TGTGCCAGCGCGCGAGTGAACACTGAAGCTTTCTTT
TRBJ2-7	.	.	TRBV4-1	CASSPAPGQFYEQYF	TGCGCCAGCAGCCCAGCCCCGGGACAATTTTACGAGCAGTACTTC
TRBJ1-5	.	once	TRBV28	CASSLGRGGQPQHF	TGTGCCAGCAGTTTAGGGAGGGGTGGTCAGCCCCAGCATTTT
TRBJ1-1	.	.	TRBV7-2	CASSLVSGMNTEAFF	TGTGCCAGCAGCTTAGTTTCAGGCATGAACACTGAAGCTTTCTTT
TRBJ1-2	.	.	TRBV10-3	CAISEGGVYYGYTF	TGTGCCATCAGCGAGGGAGGGGTGTACTATGGCTACACCTTC
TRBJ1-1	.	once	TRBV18	CASSPDSREAFF	TGTGCCAGCTCGCCGGACAGCCGAGAAGCTTTCTTT
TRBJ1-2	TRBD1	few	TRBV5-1	CASSPRSGQGRMVYGYTF	TGCGCCAGCAGCCCCAGGTCTGGACAGGGGAGAATGGTTTATGGCTACACCTTC
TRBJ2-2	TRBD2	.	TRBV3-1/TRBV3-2	CASSQGTGGGDTGELFF	TGTGCCAGCAGCCAAGGTACGGGAGGCGGTGACACCGGGGAGCTGTTTTTT
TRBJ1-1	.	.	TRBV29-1	CSVYLWAFF	TGCAGCGTTTACCTATGGGCTTTCTTT
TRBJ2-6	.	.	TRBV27	CASSFLDSSGANVLTF	TGTGCCAGCAGTTTTCTTGACAGCTCTGGGGCCAACGTCCTGACTTTC
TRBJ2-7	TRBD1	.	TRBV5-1	CASSPGQVDSYEQYF	TGCGCCAGCAGCCCGGGACAGGTAGACTCCTACGAGCAGTACTTC
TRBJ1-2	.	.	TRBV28	CASSPQANYGYTF	TGTGCCAGCAGTCCACAGGCTAACTATGGCTACACCTTC
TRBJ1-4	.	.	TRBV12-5	CASGQGRLNEKLFF	TGTGCTAGTGGTCAAGGTAGACTTAATGAAAAACTGTTTTTT
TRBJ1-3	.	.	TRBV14	CASSQNIGGPGNTIYF	TGTGCCAGCAGCCAAAACATTGGGGGCCCTGGAAACACCATATATTTT
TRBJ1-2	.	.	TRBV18	CASSPTVGYTF	TGTGCCAGCTCACCAACGGTTGGCTACACCTTC
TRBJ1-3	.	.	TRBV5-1	CASSLATGDTIYF	TGCGCCAGCAGCTTGGCCACGGGGGACACCATATATTTT
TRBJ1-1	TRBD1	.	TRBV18	CASSPGQELRTEAFF	TGTGCCAGCTCACCGGGACAGGAGTTAAGAACTGAAGCTTTCTTT
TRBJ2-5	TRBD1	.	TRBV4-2	CASSQGTGDGTQYF	TGTGCCAGCAGCCAAGGGACAGGGGATGGGACCCAGTACTTC
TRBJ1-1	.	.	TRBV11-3	CASSLGGLNTEAFF	TGTGCCAGCAGCTTAGGAGGGCTGAACACTGAAGCTTTCTTT
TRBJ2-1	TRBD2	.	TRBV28	CASSLPRLAGVYNEQFF	TGTGCCAGCAGTTTACCCCGACTAGCGGGAGTCTACAATGAGCAGTTCTTC
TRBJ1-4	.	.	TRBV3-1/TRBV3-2	CASSQRGATNEKLFF	TGTGCCAGCAGCCAGCGGGGAGCAACTAATGAAAAACTGTTTTTT
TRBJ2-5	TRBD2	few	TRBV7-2	CASSLERGGWETQYF	TGTGCCAGCAGCTTAGAACGGGGGGGATGGGAGACCCAGTACTTC
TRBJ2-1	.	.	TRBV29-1	CSVEDRGPNYNEQFF	TGCAGCGTTGAAGACCGAGGTCCAAACTACAATGAGCAGTTCTTC
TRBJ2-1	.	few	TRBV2	CASQMTGEQFF	TGTGCCAGTCAAATGACAGGTGAGCAGTTCTTC
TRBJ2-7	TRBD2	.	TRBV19	CASSRGLAGEHSSYEQYF	TGTGCCAGTAGTCGAGGACTAGCGGGAGAGCATAGCTCCTACGAGCAGTACTTC
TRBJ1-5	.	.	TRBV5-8	CASSFGEQPQHF	TGTGCCAGCAGCTTCGGGGAGCAGCCCCAGCATTTT
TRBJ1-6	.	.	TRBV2	CASARGQNSPLHF	TGTGCCAGTGCCAGGGGACAAAACTCACCCCTCCACTTT
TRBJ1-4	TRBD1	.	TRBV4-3	CASSRGQGATATNEKLFF	TGCGCCAGCAGCCGCGGACAGGGGGCGACTGCAACTAATGAAAAACTGTTTTTT
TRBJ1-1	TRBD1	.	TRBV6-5	CASSSRQGATEAFF	TGTGCCAGCAGTTCCCGACAGGGGGCAACTGAAGCTTTCTTT
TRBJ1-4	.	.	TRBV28	CASTQLWSRNEKLFF	TGTGCCAGCACCCAGCTCTGGTCTAGGAATGAAAAACTGTTTTTT
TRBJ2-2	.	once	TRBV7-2	CASSLLVGGELFF	TGTGCCAGCAGCTTACTCGTCGGCGGGGAGCTGTTTTTT
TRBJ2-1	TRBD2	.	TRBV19	CASSIRLAGGSEQFF	TGTGCCAGTAGTATTAGACTAGCGGGGGGTAGTGAGCAGTTCTTC
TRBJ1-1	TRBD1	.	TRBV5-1	CASRRTGENTEAFF	TGCGCCAGCAGACGGACAGGGGAGAACACTGAAGCTTTCTTT
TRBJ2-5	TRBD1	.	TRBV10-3	CAISEFDREETQYF	TGTGCCATCAGTGAGTTCGACAGGGAAGAGACCCAGTACTTC